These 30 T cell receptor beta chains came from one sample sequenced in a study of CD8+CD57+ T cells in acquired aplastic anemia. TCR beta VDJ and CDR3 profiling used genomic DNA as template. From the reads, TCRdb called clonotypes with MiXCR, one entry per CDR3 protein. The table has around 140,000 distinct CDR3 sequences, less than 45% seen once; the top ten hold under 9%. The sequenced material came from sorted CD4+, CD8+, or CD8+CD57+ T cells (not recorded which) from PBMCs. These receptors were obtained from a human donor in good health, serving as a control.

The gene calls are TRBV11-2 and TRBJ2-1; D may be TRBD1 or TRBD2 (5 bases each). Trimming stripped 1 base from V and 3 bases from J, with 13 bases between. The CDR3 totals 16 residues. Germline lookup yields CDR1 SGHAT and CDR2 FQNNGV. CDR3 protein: CASSLGGVGGYNEQFF. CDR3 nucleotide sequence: TGTGCCAGCAGCTTAGGAGGGGTGGGCGGCTACAATGAGCAGTTCTTC.

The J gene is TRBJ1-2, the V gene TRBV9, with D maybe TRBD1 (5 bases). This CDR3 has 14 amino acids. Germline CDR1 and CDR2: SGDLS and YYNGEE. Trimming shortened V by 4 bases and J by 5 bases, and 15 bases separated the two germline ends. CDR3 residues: CASSIDYRNYGYTF. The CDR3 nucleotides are TGTGCCAGCAGCATAGACTACAGGAATTATGGCTACACCTTC. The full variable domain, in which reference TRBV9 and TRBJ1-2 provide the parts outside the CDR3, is DSGVTQTPKHLITATGQRVTLRCSPRSGDLSVYWYQQSLDQGLQFLIQYYNGEERAKGNILERFSAQQFPDLHSELNLSSLELGDSALYFCASSIDYRNYGYTFGSGTRLTVV.

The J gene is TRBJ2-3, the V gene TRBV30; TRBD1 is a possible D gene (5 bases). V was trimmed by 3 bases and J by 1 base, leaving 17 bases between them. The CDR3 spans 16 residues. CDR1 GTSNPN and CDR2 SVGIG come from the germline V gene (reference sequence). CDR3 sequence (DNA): TGTGCCTGGAGCCCGGTGGGGCAGGCGGGCACAGATACGCAGTATTTT. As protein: CAWSPVGQAGTDTQYF.

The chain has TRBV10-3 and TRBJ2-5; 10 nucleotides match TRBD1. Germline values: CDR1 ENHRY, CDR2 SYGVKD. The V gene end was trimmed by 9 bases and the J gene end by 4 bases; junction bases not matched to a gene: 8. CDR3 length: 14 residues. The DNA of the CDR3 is TGTGCCATAAGACAGGGGGCTGGAAGAGAGACCCAGTACTTC. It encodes CAIRQGAGRETQYF.

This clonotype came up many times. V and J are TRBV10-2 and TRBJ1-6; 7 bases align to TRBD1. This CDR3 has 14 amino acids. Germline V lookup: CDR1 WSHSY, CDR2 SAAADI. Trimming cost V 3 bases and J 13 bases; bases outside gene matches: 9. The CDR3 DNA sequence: TGCGCCAGCAGTGAAATAGGGACAGAGTATCCCCTCCACTTT. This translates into CASSEIGTEYPLHF.

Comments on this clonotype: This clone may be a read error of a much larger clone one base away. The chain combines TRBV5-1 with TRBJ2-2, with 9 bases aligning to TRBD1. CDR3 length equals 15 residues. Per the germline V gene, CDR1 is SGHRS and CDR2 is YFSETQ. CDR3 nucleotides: TGCGCCAGCAGCCGACAGGGGGTATACACCGGGGAGCTGCTTTTT. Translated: CASSRQGVYTGELLF.

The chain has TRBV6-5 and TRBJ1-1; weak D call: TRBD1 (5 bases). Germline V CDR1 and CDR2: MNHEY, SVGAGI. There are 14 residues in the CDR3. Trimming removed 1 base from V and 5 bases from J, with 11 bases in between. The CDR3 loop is CASSYLGEGTEAFF. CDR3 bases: TGTGCCAGCAGTTACTTGGGGGAGGGTACTGAAGCTTTCTTT.

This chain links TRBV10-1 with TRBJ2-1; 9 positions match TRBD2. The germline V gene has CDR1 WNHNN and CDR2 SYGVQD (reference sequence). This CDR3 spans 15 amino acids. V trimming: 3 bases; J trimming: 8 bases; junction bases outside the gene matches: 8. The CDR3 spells CASSDRAGGRDEQFF. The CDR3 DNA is TGCGCCAGCAGTGATAGGGCGGGGGGGCGTGATGAGCAGTTCTTC.

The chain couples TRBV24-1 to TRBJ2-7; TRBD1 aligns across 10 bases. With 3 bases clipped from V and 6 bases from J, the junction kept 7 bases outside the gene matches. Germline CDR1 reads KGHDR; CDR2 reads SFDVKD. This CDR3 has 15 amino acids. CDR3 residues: CATSDSDRGRSEQYF. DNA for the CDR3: TGTGCCACCAGTGATAGCGACAGGGGGCGCTCCGAGCAGTACTTC.

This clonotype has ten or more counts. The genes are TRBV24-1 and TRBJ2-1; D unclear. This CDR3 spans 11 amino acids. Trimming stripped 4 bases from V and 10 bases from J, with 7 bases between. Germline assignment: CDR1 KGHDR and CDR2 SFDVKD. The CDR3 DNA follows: TGTGCCACCAGTGACAGGACCGAGCAGTTCTTC. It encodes CATSDRTEQFF.

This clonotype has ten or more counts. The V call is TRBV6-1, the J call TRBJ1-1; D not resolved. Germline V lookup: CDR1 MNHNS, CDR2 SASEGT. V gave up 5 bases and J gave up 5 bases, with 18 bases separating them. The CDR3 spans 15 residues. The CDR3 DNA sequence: TGTGCCAGCAGTCGACTAGGACCGTCGGGGACTGAAGCTTTCTTT. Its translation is CASSRLGPSGTEAFF.

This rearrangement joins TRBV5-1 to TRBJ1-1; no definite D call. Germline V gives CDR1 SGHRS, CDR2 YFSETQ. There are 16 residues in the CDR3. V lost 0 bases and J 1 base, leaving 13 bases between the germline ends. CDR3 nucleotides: TGCGCCAGCAGCTTGGACGTGGCGGGCCGGAACACTGAAGCTTTCTTT. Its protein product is CASSLDVAGRNTEAFF.

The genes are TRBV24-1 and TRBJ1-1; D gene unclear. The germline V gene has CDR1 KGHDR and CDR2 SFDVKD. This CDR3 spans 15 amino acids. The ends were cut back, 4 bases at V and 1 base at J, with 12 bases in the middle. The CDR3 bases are TGTGCCACCAGTGACAGCAGGAGACGGAACACTGAAGCTTTCTTT. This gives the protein CATSDSRRRNTEAFF.

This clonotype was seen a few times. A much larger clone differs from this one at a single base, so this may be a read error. DNA of the CDR3: TGTGCCAGCAGCTTGGGGTTAGACTGCGAGCAGTACTTC. The encoded protein is CASSLGLDCEQYF. The chain carries TRBV5-4 and TRBJ2-7; D unclear. This CDR3 has 13 residues. V was clipped by 0 bases and J by 6 bases, with 10 bases between them. Germline loops: CDR1 SGHNT, CDR2 YYREEE (reference sequence).

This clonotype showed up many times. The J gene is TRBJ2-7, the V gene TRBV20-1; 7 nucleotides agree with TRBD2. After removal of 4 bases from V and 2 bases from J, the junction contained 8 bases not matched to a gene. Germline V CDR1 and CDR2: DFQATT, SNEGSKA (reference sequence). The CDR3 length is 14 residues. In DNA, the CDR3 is TGCAGTGCTAAGGTAGCGGGCCTAACCTACGAGCAGTACTTC. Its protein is CSAKVAGLTYEQYF.

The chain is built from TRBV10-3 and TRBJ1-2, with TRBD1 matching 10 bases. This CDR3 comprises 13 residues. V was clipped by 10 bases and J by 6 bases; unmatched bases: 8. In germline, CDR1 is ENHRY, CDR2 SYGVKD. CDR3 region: CASTGDRGHGYTF. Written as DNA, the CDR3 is TGTGCCAGCACCGGGGACAGGGGCCATGGCTACACCTTC.

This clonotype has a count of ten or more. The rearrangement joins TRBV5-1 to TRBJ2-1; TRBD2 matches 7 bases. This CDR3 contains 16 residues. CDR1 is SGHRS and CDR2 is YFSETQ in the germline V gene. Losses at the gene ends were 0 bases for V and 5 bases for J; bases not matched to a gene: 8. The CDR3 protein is CASSLGPVGTNNEQFF. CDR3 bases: TGCGCCAGCAGCTTGGGGCCCGTGGGGACTAACAATGAGCAGTTCTTC.

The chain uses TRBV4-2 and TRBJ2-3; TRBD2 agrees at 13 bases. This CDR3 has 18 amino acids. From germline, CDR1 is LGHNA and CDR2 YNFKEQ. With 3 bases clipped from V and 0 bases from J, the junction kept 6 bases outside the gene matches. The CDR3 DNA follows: TGTGCCAGCAGCCATGGACTAGCGGGGGCCTTGAGCACAGATACGCAGTATTTT. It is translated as CASSHGLAGALSTDTQYF.

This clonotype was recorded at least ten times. The chain's CDR3 is CASSGETQYF. As DNA, the CDR3 is TGTGCCAGCAGCGGAGAGACCCAGTACTTC. V gene TRBV7-9 combines with J gene TRBJ2-5; D is uncertain. The CDR3 has 10 residues. Germline V CDR1 and CDR2: SEHNR, FQNEAQ (reference sequence). Trimming pared 5 bases from V and 4 bases from J, leaving 2 bases between.

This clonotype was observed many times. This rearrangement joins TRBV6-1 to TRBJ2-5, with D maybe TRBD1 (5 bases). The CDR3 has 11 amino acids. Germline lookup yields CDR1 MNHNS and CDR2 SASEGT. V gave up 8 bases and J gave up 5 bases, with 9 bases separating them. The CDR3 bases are TGTGCCAGCGGGCAGGGCGAGACCCAGTACTTC. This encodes CASGQGETQYF.

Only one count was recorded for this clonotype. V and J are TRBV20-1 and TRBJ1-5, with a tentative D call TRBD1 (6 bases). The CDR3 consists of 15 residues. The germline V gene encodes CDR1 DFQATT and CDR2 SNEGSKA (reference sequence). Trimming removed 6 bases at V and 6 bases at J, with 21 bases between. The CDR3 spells CSAMDFRGSGQPQHF. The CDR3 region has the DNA TGCAGTGCCATGGATTTCAGGGGAAGCGGTCAGCCCCAGCATTTT.

The CDR3 DNA reads as TGTGCCAGCTCACTTAATTTGGGCAGGGACACTGAAGCTTTCTTT. Encoded protein: CASSLNLGRDTEAFF. The chain carries TRBV18 and TRBJ1-1; D may be TRBD1 (5 bases). V was cut by 4 bases and J by 3 bases, with 15 bases left in between. This CDR3 has 15 amino acids. Germline V lookup: CDR1 KGHSH, CDR2 LQKENI. Complete variable domain (other parts from reference TRBV18 and TRBJ1-1): NAGVMQNPRHLVRRRGQEARLRCSPMKGHSHVYWYRQLPEEGLKFMVYLQKENIIDESGMPKERFSAEFPKEGPSILRIQQVVRGDSAAYFCASSLNLGRDTEAFFGQGTRLTVV.

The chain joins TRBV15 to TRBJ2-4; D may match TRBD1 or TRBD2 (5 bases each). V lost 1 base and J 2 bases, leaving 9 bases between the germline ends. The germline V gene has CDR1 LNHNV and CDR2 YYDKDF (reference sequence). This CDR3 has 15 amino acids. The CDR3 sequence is CATSRVGESKNIQYF. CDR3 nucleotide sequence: TGTGCCACCAGCAGAGTGGGGGAATCCAAAAACATTCAGTACTTC.

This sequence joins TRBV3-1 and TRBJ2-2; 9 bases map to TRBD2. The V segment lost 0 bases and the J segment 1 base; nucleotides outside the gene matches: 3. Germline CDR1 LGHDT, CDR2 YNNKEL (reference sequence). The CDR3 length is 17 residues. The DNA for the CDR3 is TGTGCCAGCAGCCAAGACCGACTAGCGGTGAACACCGGGGAGCTGTTTTTT. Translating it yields CASSQDRLAVNTGELFF.

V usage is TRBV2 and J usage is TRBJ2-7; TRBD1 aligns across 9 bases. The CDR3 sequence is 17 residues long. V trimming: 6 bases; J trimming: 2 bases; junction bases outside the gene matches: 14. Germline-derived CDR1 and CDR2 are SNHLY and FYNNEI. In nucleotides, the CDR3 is TGTGCCAGCAGCCTACCCCCCGGGACAGGGCCCGCCTACGAGCAGTACGTC. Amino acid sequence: CASSLPPGTGPAYEQYV.

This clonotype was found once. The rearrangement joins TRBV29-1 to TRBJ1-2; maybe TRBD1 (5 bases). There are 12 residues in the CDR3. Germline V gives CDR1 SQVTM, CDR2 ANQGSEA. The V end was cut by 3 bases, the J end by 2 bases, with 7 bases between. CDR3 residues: CSVEPGNYGYTF. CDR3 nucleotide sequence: TGCAGCGTTGAGCCAGGGAACTATGGCTACACCTTC.

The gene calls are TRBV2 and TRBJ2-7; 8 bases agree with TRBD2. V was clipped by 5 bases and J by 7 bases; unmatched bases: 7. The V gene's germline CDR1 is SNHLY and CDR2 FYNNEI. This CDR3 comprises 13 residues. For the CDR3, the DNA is TGTGCCAGCAGTTACTCAGCGGGGGATGAGCAGTACTTC. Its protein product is CASSYSAGDEQYF.

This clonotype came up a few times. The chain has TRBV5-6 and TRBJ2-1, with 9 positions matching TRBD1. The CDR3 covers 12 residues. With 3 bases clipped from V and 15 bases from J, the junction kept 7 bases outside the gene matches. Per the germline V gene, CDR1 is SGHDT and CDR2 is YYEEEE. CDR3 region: CASSSPPGQGFF. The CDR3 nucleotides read TGTGCCAGCAGCTCACCGCCGGGACAGGGGTTCTTC.

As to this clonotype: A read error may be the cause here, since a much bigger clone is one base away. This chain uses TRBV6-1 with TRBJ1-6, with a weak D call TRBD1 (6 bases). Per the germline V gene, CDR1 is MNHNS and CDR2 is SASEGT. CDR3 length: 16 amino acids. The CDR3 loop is CAGREDRRSYNSPLHF. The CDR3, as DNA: TGTGCCGGCAGGGAAGACAGGCGCTCCTATAATTCACCCCTCCACTTT.

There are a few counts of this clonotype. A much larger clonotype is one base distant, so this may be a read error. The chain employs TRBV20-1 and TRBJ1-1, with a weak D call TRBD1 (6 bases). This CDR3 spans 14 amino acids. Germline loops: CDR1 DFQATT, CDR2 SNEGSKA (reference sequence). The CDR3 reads CSARVQGGNTGAFF. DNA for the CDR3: TGCAGTGCTAGAGTACAGGGTGGGAACACTGGAGCTTTCTTT.